Following are 6 T cell receptor beta chains from one sample sequenced in a study of T cells in Graves' hyperthyroidism and ophthalmopathy. TCR beta CDR3 sequences were amplified from RNA transcripts. An initial round of RT-PCR targeting the TCR CDR3 relied on the HTBI primer set. TCRdb reprocessed the multiplex PCR reads with MiXCR, giving one entry per CDR3 protein. This table has 480,000 or so distinct CDR3 sequences, approximately 14% appearing once. The material sequenced was blood. The receptor set was obtained from a woman aged 18-30 years with Graves' hyperthyroidism.

In this sample, this clonotype turned up many times. CDR3 in DNA: TGTGCCAGCAGTTCTCGGGACGGCCCGCTCACAGATACGCAGTATTTT. Translated: CASSSRDGPLTDTQYF. The chain joins TRBV27 to TRBJ2-3; either TRBD1 or TRBD2 may supply D (5 bases each). The CDR3 runs 16 residues. The V end lost 4 bases, the J end lost 2 bases, and 16 bases lay between the germline ends. The germline V gene has CDR1 MNHEY and CDR2 SMNVEV (reference sequence).

Only a few counts were recorded for this clonotype. The V call is TRBV20-1, the J call TRBJ2-1, with 8 nucleotides matching TRBD2. The V gene's germline CDR1 is DFQATT and CDR2 SNEGSKA (reference sequence). Trimming cost V 0 bases and J 0 bases; bases outside gene matches: 4. CDR3 length equals 16 residues. CDR3 region: CSARDRTSGSYNEQFF. CDR3 bases: TGCAGTGCTAGAGATCGTACTAGCGGCTCCTACAATGAGCAGTTCTTC.

The gene calls are TRBV20-1 and TRBJ1-2; 10 nucleotides line up with TRBD1. V dropped 0 bases and J dropped 4; count of bases not matched to a gene: 5. Germline CDR1 and CDR2: DFQATT and SNEGSKA (reference sequence). The CDR3 is made up of 15 amino acids. CDR3 protein: CSARDRDRGSYGYTF. The CDR3 DNA follows: TGCAGTGCTAGAGACCGGGACAGGGGCAGCTATGGCTACACCTTC.

The chain joins TRBV12-3 or TRBV12-4 to TRBJ2-1; 9 nucleotides align to TRBD1. The CDR3 is 16 amino acids. V gave up 3 bases and J gave up 4 bases; unmatched junction bases: 7. The CDR3 DNA sequence: TGTGCCAGCAGTTTTCAGACAGGGGGACCATACAATGAGCAGTTCTTC. It translates to CASSFQTGGPYNEQFF.

This clonotype was seen many times. The chain uses TRBV10-2 and TRBJ2-5; TRBD1 aligns across 8 bases. The trim removed 4 bases at V and 4 bases at J, leaving 5 bases unmatched. Germline values: CDR1 WSHSY, CDR2 SAAADI. CDR3 size: 14 residues. The CDR3 nucleotides read TGCGCCAGCAGTGCCCGACAGGGGAGAGAGACCCAGTACTTC. It codes for CASSARQGRETQYF.

The sample holds many counts of this clonotype. The rearrangement joins TRBV12-3 or TRBV12-4 to TRBJ2-7; a possible D gene is TRBD1 (5 bases). This CDR3 has 15 amino acids. V dropped 3 bases and J dropped 0 bases, with 12 bases sitting between them. This CDR3 is CASSLRTRGSYEQYV. DNA for the CDR3: TGTGCCAGCAGTTTGAGGACAAGGGGCTCCTACGAGCAGTACGTC.